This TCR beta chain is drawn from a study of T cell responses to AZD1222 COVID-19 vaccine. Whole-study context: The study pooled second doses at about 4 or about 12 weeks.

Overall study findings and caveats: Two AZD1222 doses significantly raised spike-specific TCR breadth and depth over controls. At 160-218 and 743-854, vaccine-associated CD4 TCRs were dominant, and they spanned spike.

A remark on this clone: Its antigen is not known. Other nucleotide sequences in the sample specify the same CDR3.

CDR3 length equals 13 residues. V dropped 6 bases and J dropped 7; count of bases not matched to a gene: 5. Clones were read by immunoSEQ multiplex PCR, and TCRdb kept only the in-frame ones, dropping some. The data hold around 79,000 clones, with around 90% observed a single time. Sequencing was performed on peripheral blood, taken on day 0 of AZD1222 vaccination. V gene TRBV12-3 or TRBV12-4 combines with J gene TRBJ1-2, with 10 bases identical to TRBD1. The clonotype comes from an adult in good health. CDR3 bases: TGTGCCAGCAGCCGACAGGGGGCGCTTGGCTACACCTTC. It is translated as CASSRQGALGYTF.